This T cell receptor beta chain stems from a study of blood T cell repertoires in COVID-19. Trimming shortened V by 2 bases and J by 1 base, and 11 bases separated the two germline ends. CDR3 length: 15 residues. The germline gives CDR1 LNHDA, CDR2 SQIVND (reference sequence). Only in-frame clones appear in the TCRdb table, and some are missing; sequencing was by immunoSEQ multiplex PCR. The repertoire consists of about 100,000 clones, with just over 85% occurring once and the leading ten covering roughly 3%. Cohorts were assigned according to the clinical history that participants reported. This TCR was recovered from a woman aged 45-59 years who had recovered from COVID-19. Sequencing was performed on PBMCs or T cells enriched from blood (not recorded which). The chain combines TRBV19 with TRBJ2-5; D remains unclear. CDR3 sequence reads: CASSIRSVSQETQYF. The CDR3 DNA reads as TGTGCCAGTAGTATACGGAGCGTGAGCCAAGAGACCCAGTACTTC.